This T cell receptor (beta chain) was sequenced during a study of STAT5B mutations in CD4+ large granular lymphocyte leukemia. CDR3 size: 15 residues. V was shortened by 4 bases and J by 2 bases, with 14 bases between the two germline ends. In germline, CDR1 is MNHNS, CDR2 SASEGT. Regarding the study as a whole: TRBV06-family usage was enriched in top patient clones (8/27) versus controls (2/35). No patients shared main leukemic clonotypes, though around 27% appeared at low frequency elsewhere.

In regard to this clone: Antigen specificity is unknown.

Per the original methods: A productive frequency of 2.59 x 10-5 was the lowest detectable. Generated by immunoSEQ multiplex PCR, the TCRdb table keeps only in-frame clones and is missing some. The V and J calls and clone size were taken over from that table, and D and trimming were inferred from the DNA. The profile shows under 35,000 clones, around 76% of them singletons. The TCR sequence derives from a human donor in good health. Sequenced sample: CD4+ T cells from blood buffy coats. The gene calls are TRBV6-1 and TRBJ2-5; D possibly uses TRBD1 or TRBD2 (5 bases each). The chain's CDR3 is CASSAGTGLQETQYF. The CDR3, as DNA: TGTGCCAGCAGTGCCGGGACCGGGTTGCAAGAGACCCAGTACTTC.